Given below is one T cell receptor beta chain in context. The antigen this receptor binds is unknown. No per-base quality is available; no much larger clone lies one base away. This specimen belongs to a study of CD8 T cells in Susac syndrome (dated by TCRdb to about 2019). Describing the broader study: Among the sequenced Susac syndrome patients, over five had clinically active disease and eight were in clinical remission. Susac syndrome patients were therapy-naive, on corticosteroids (some also receiving IVIg), or on IVIg alone at blood withdrawal. Repertoire sequencing was used to test whether CD8+ T cell activation and differentiation in Susac syndrome was antigen driven. CD8+ T cell repertoire clonality was compared between some 12 healthy donors, some 14 Susac syndrome patients and around 15 multiple sclerosis patients.

High-throughput TCR beta sequencing profiled peripheral blood CD8+ and CD4+ T cells from healthy donors, Susac syndrome patients and multiple sclerosis patients. Susac syndrome patients met recently defined diagnostic criteria for definite or probable disease. Bulk CD8+ and CD4+ T cells were purified by magnetic negative isolation, whereas CD8+ TEMRA cells were enriched by FACS. Blood was drawn into EDTA tubes, processed within 24 hours, and PBMCs were isolated by density gradient centrifugation. PBMCs intended for TCR sequencing were frozen in liquid nitrogen and were later thawed in a 37 degrees C water bath. Purity of sorted or isolated CD4+, CD8+ and CD8+ TEMRA cells was at least 90%. RNA was extracted using the RNeasy kit, and about 0.45 to 1 microgram was reverse transcribed with random hexamers. The immunoSEQ multiplex PCR assay, covering 54 Vbeta and 13 Jbeta segments, was used to amplify TCR beta CDR3 regions. PCR amplification bias was corrected by using a synthetic template baseline for primer optimization and computational correction. The authors' pipeline ran thus. Only productive sequences were kept, with reads annotated to V, D and J genes according to IMGT and analyzed in immunoSEQ Analyzer. Clonality was computed as one minus Shannon entropy normalized by log2 of the number of productive unique sequences. Public and private clones were assessed among the 100 most prevalent clones of each patient and control. Clones were defined as Susac-specific if absent from the healthy and MS cohorts, from roughly 1,100 published viral clones and from other ImmuneACCESS disease sequences. TCRdb reran the public reads through fastp at Q25 and MiXCR, keeping productive beta chains. Every CDR3 protein is listed once, alongside the most common genes and DNA of its rows. The authors' filters were not applied to this entry. The sample data list about 90,000 distinct CDR3 sequences, and 95% to 96% of these were observed just once. In total, the top ten clones hold roughly 0.62% of the sample.

Study-level results and caveats: The TCR sequencing and HLA analysis was acknowledged to have included a relatively small number of individuals. CD8+ repertoires in Susac syndrome showed clonal expansion, which was highest in CD8+ TEMRA cells and was greater in clinically active patients than in remitting patients. Roughly 15 Susac-specific public clones were identified in the total CD8+ repertoire, and a few Susac-specific public clones were identified in the CD8+ TEMRA repertoire.

Cut back by 4 bases and 5 bases, the V and J ends lie 11 bases apart. The germline V gene sets CDR1 to SQVTM and CDR2 to ANQGSEA. Inclusive of the bounding cysteine and phenylalanine, the CDR3 is 13 residues long. The CDR3 DNA has 39 bases and is translated from base 1. The clonotype comes from a human donor with Susac syndrome. The rearrangement combines TRBV29-1 with TRBJ2-2, with TRBD1 perhaps the D gene, on 6 matching bases. Sample: CD8+ T cells from PBMCs. The bases read TGCAGCGTTGCAACAGGGACGACCGGGGAGCTGTTTTTT. The translation is CSVATGTTGELFF.